This entry concerns a single TCR beta chain. Primers included in the PCR were 60 Vbeta and 13 Jbeta primers. Profiling relied on immunoSEQ multiplex PCR, and the TCRdb table lists in-frame clones only, not all of them. The sample lists under 130,000 clones, approximately 70% occurring once. CDR1 and CDR2 from the germline V gene are SGDLS and YYNGEE. This CDR3 has 14 amino acids. V was clipped by 4 bases and J by 7 bases; unmatched bases: 6. This sample is drawn from a study of cytomegalovirus exposure and HLA in healthy donors. The sequenced material came from PBMCs. This rearrangement joins TRBV9 to TRBJ1-4; 8 bases fit TRBD1. The receptor's source is a man between 25 and 39 years old in good health and CMV-seronegative. The CDR3 sequence is CASSRTGMSEKLFF. DNA for the CDR3: TGTGCCAGCAGCCGGACAGGGATGAGTGAAAAACTGTTTTTT.